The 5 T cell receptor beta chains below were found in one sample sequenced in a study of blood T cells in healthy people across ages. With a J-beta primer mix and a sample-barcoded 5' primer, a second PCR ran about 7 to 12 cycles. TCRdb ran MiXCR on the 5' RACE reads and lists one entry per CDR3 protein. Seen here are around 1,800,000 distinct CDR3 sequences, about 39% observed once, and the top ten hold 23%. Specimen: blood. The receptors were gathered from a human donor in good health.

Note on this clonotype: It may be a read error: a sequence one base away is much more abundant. Written as DNA, the CDR3 is TGTGCCAGCAGCTTAGCTGGCACTAGCGGGACCTCCTACAATGAGCAGTACTTC. Translating gives CASSLAGTSGTSYNEQYF. The chain links TRBV7-2 to TRBJ2-1, with 10 bases identical to TRBD2. The closer fit of TRBJ2-7 to the DNA end suggests the J call may be wrong. Germline CDR1 SGHTA, CDR2 FQGNSA. This CDR3 region has 18 residues.

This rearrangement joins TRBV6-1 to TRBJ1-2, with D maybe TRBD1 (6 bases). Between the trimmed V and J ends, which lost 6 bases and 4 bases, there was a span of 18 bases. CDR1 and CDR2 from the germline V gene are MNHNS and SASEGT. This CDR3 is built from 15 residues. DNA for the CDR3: TGTGCCAGCAGCTTAACAGGGCTCTTGAGCTATGGCTACACCTTC. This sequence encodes CASSLTGLLSYGYTF.

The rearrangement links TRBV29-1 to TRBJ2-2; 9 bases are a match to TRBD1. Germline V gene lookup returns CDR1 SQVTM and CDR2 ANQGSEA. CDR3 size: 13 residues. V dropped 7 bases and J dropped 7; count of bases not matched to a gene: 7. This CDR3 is CSGLTGGHGELFF. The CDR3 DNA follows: TGCAGCGGGCTAACAGGGGGCCACGGGGAGCTGTTTTTT.

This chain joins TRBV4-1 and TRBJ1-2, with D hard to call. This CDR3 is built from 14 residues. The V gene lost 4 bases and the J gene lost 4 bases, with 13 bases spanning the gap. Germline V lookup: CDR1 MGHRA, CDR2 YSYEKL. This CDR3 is CASSLFIGAYGYTF. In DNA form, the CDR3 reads TGCGCCAGCAGCCTGTTTATAGGAGCCTATGGCTACACCTTC.

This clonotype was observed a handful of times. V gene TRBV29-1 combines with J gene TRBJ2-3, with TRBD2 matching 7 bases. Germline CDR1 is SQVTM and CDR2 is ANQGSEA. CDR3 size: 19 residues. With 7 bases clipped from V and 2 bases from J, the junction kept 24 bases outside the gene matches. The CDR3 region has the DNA TGCAGCGACGATGCCCAGCTCGGTGTCCTGCGGGGGAACACAGATACGCAGTATTTT. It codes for CSDDAQLGVLRGNTDTQYF.